These T cell receptor beta chains were read from a single sample in a study of PD-1 blockade in classical Hodgkin lymphoma. Generated by immunoSEQ multiplex PCR, the TCRdb table keeps only in-frame clones and is missing some. The sample carries about 150,000 clones, approximately 80% recorded once. Sample: peripheral blood mononuclear cells (PBMCs), taken before the second cycle of nivolumab. The receptors shown here come from a human donor with classical Hodgkin lymphoma. Each CDR3 is given with its conserved first and last residue. The order of the fields is clone size, J gene, V gene, D gene, CDR3 DNA, CDR3 protein. The D gene is left open where the match is weak. Size is omitted from some rows. Given values are once, few, many or a class for expanded clones.

few | TRBJ1-5 | TRBV2 | TRBD1 | TGTGCCAGCAGCGGACAGGGGGCTGTTCAGCCCCAGCATTTT | CASSGQGAVQPQHF
. | TRBJ2-3 | TRBV5-1 | TRBD2 | TGCGCCAGCAGCCGCCTAGCGGGAGGTGGGGCAGATACGCAGTATTTT | CASSRLAGGGADTQYF
few | TRBJ2-5 | TRBV4-2 | . | TGTGCCAGCAGCCAAGATTTTGGGCGCCTGGGGACCCAGTACTTC | CASSQDFGRLGTQYF
. | TRBJ2-3 | TRBV10-3 | . | TGTGCCATCAGGGGGACACCGGGGGGAGATACGCAGTATTTT | CAIRGTPGGDTQYF
few | TRBJ2-1 | TRBV7-2 | TRBD2 | TGTGCCAGCAACATGAAACTAGCGGGAGGCAATGAGCAGTTCTTC | CASNMKLAGGNEQFF
. | TRBJ2-5 | TRBV5-1 | TRBD2 | TGCGCCAGCAGTTACGGACTAGAAGAGACCCAGTACTTC | CASSYGLEETQYF
. | TRBJ1-2 | TRBV5-6 | . | TGTGCCAGCAGCTTGTCGGGGACACAGGTTATAGGCTACACCTTC | CASSLSGTQVIGYTF
. | TRBJ2-3 | TRBV30 | . | TGTGCCTGGGGGGAGATAGCGGATACGCAGTATTTT | CAWGEIADTQYF
. | TRBJ2-7 | TRBV29-1 | . | TGCAGCGTGGGGGTAGGGTACAGGGACGAGCAGTACTTC | CSVGVGYRDEQYF
. | TRBJ2-1 | TRBV5-1 | . | TGCGCCAGCAGCCGTACTTGGGGCCCAAGCTACAATGAGCAGTTCTTC | CASSRTWGPSYNEQFF
. | TRBJ1-2 | TRBV6-5 | TRBD1 | TGTGCCAGCAGTTACGCTTCCGGGACAGGGGACTATGGCTACACCTTC | CASSYASGTGDYGYTF
. | TRBJ1-2 | TRBV10-3 | . | TGTGCCATCAGTGAGTCCGGAGGGGACTATGGCTACACCTTC | CAISESGGDYGYTF
. | TRBJ2-1 | TRBV28 | . | TGTGCCAGCAGTTCCCCGGCGGGTAGGGACAATGAGCAGTTCTTC | CASSSPAGRDNEQFF
. | TRBJ2-3 | TRBV25-1 | TRBD2 | TGTGCCAGCAGTGCGGCTAGCGGGAGTGATACGCAGTATTTT | CASSAASGSDTQYF
. | TRBJ2-3 | TRBV7-2 | . | TGTGCCAGCAGCTTAATAGCAAGGGGCGGATCCGTCCCAGATACGCAGTATTTT | CASSLIARGGSVPDTQYF
. | TRBJ2-3 | TRBV7-9 | . | TGTGCCAGCAGCCCCGGGAGTGACACAGATACGCAGTATTTT | CASSPGSDTDTQYF
once | TRBJ2-3 | TRBV14 | TRBD2 | TGTGCCAGCAGCCAACTGGGAGGGCCTTTAGATACGCAGTATTTT | CASSQLGGPLDTQYF
. | TRBJ2-3 | TRBV5-1 | TRBD2 | TGCGCCAGCAGCTTCCTAGCGGGGGGCTTAACAGATACGCAGTATTTT | CASSFLAGGLTDTQYF
. | TRBJ2-4 | TRBV30 | . | TGTGCCTGGAGATCAACCGGGACATGGGCAAACATTCAGTACTTC | CAWRSTGTWANIQYF
. | TRBJ2-7 | TRBV15 | TRBD2 | TGTGCCACCAGCAGAGTGGGCGGGAGCTCCTACGAGCAGTACTTC | CATSRVGGSSYEQYF
. | TRBJ2-7 | TRBV6-6 | TRBD1 | TGTGCCAGCAGTTTCGGACAGGGCTGGCCCTACGAGCAGTACTTC | CASSFGQGWPYEQYF
few | TRBJ2-7 | TRBV7-9 | . | TGTGCCAGCAGCTTAGCACCAGGGTCCTACGAGCAGTACTTC | CASSLAPGSYEQYF
few | TRBJ1-1 | TRBV6-6 | . | TGTGCCAGCAGGAGGGGACCTAACACTGAAGCTTTCTTT | CASRRGPNTEAFF
. | TRBJ1-2 | TRBV19 | . | TGTGCCAGTAGTATAGGGAACAATAACTATGGCTACACCTTC | CASSIGNNNYGYTF
. | TRBJ2-1 | TRBV19 | . | TGTGCCAGTAGTCCTCCATCCTACAATGAGCAGTTCTTC | CASSPPSYNEQFF
. | TRBJ2-7 | TRBV28 | . | TGTGCCAGCAGCCGTGGGGTCTCCTACGAGCAGTACTTC | CASSRGVSYEQYF
. | TRBJ2-5 | TRBV5-8 | TRBD1 | TGTGCCAGCAGCTCGGGACAGAGAGAGACCCAGTACTTC | CASSSGQRETQYF
. | TRBJ2-5 | TRBV4-3 | . | TGCGCCAGCAGCCGCTTGACTGGGCAGCAAGGCCAAGAGACCCAGTACTTC | CASSRLTGQQGQETQYF
. | TRBJ2-5 | TRBV5-4 | TRBD1 | TGTGCCAGCAGCTTGGAAGGGGGCGCGGTGGAGACCCAGTACTTC | CASSLEGGAVETQYF
. | TRBJ1-5 | TRBV18 | . | TGTGCCAGCTCCCCTGACAGCAATCAGCCCCAGCATTTT | CASSPDSNQPQHF
. | TRBJ2-4 | TRBV29-1 | TRBD2 | TGCAGCGTTGAAGATCGACGGGGGGGAGACATTCAGTACTTC | CSVEDRRGGDIQYF
. | TRBJ1-2 | TRBV6-5 | . | TGTGCCAGCAGTTACGCCCTGAGGGGAGGCTATGGCTACACCTTC | CASSYALRGGYGYTF
. | TRBJ1-2 | TRBV18 | TRBD1 | TGTGCCAGCTCACCACCGGGACAGGGGGCGGGCTATGGCTACACCTTC | CASSPPGQGAGYGYTF
once | TRBJ2-1 | TRBV10-3 | TRBD1 | TGTGCCATCAGCCGGGACAGACCGAACAATGAGCAGTTCTTC | CAISRDRPNNEQFF
. | TRBJ2-1 | TRBV28 | . | TGTGCCAGCAGTGTCGCCGGCGGGACGATTAATGAGCAGTTCTTC | CASSVAGGTINEQFF
. | TRBJ2-5 | TRBV29-1 | TRBD2 | TGCAGCGTTGAGCGGGGGGCCCAAGAGACCCAGTACTTC | CSVERGAQETQYF
. | TRBJ2-1 | TRBV18 | . | TGTGCCAGCTCACCGGGGGGGGCAGAGCAGTTCTTC | CASSPGGAEQFF
. | TRBJ1-2 | TRBV6-5 | . | TGTGCCAGCAGTTCCCCGTCCCGGGATGGCTACACCTTC | CASSSPSRDGYTF
. | TRBJ1-2 | TRBV6-6 | . | TGTGCCAGCAGTACCTCAGGCTCTGTCTATGGCTACACCTTC | CASSTSGSVYGYTF
. | TRBJ2-1 | TRBV9 | TRBD2 | TGTGCCAGCAGCGGCGGACTAGCGGGGGTCAATGAGCAGTTCTTC | CASSGGLAGVNEQFF
. | TRBJ1-3 | TRBV7-2 | . | TGTGCCAGCAGCTTAGCGCCGGCAGCTGGAAGCTCTGGAAACACCATATATTTT | CASSLAPAAGSSGNTIYF
. | TRBJ2-5 | TRBV4-1 | . | TGCGCCAGCAGCCTAATAACTACGAAAGAGACCCAGTACTTC | CASSLITTKETQYF
. | TRBJ1-4 | TRBV7-7 | TRBD1 | TGTGCTAGCAGCCAAGGACAGGGGGCATTAGAAAAACTGTTTTTT | CASSQGQGALEKLFF
. | TRBJ2-2 | TRBV5-1 | TRBD2 | TGCGCCAGCAGCACCACTAGCGGGGACGGGGTCGGGGAGCTGTTTTTT | CASSTTSGDGVGELFF
. | TRBJ1-1 | TRBV7-3 | TRBD1 | TGTGCCAGCAGCTTATATGGGACAGGGTCCCAAGCTTTCTTT | CASSLYGTGSQAFF
. | TRBJ2-1 | TRBV5-5 | . | TGTGCCAGCAGCTCATTAACCGGGACGACCTACAATGAGCAGTTCTTC | CASSSLTGTTYNEQFF